This T cell receptor beta chain was identified in a study of T cell repertoires in cytomegalovirus infection. Study details: Well-studied HLA-B-restricted CMV epitopes were used in the study alongside recently identified HLA-C-restricted ones. Points from the study as a whole: Cumulated frequencies of public TCR beta families served to identify carriers of CMV plus the relevant HLA.

The CDR3 contains 14 residues. CDR1 MGHRA and CDR2 YSYEKL come from the germline V gene. The V end lost 4 bases, the J end lost 4 bases, and 13 bases lay between the germline ends. TCRdb recomputed calls from the reads with MiXCR, one row per CDR3 protein. The table lists some 800,000 distinct CDR3 sequences, about 31% of them singletons. This clonotype has at least ten counts. Its antigen is unidentified. This clonotype was sampled from a human donor in good health (CMV status not recorded). Some clones in this sample may be carry-over from other donors' samples. This chain joins TRBV4-1 and TRBJ1-2, with D uncertain. Sequencing was performed on cultured CD8+ T cells from PBMCs, taken from culture after CMV antigen stimulation. DNA for the CDR3: TGCGCCAGCAGCCGTTCCTCCGGGGTCTATGGCTACACCTTC. It specifies CASSRSSGVYGYTF.